This T cell receptor beta chain was sequenced during a study of human T cells and chemical hapten exposure. This clonotype has at least ten counts. From the RACE reads, TCRdb called clonotypes with MiXCR, one entry per CDR3 protein. The table includes roughly 360,000 distinct CDR3 sequences, approximately 5.1% detected once. This CDR3 comprises 16 residues. The germline V gene has CDR1 DFQATT and CDR2 SNEGSKA (reference sequence). V shed 5 bases, J shed 1 base, and the junction held 9 bases outside the gene matches. The time point was: patch test 1, 2 weeks after DPC sensitization. Treatment given: therapeutic diphenylcyclopropenone sensitization with weekly scalp DPC.

The V call is TRBV20-1, the J call TRBJ2-3, with TRBD2 matching 10 bases. The clonotype comes from a woman aged 45-59 years with alopecia areata. Some clones in this sample may be carry-over from other donors' samples. The source material was whole blood, sampled in connection with sensitization to the hapten diphenylcyclopropenone (DPC). The CDR3 nucleotides are TGCAGTGCTTCGAGCGGGGGGGCCGATGGCACAGATACGCAGTATTTT. Protein sequence: CSASSGGADGTDTQYF.